This T cell receptor (beta chain) was documented in a study of identifying expanded T cells in peripheral blood. Clones were read by immunoSEQ multiplex PCR, and TCRdb kept only the in-frame ones, dropping some. The repertoire has over 90,000 clones, nearly 90% of them found once; the top ten carry approximately 5%. The CDR3 runs 13 residues. CDR1 GTSNPN and CDR2 SVGIG come from the germline V gene (reference sequence). V lost 2 bases, J lost 9 bases, and 16 bases lay in between. Healthy donors had no documented immune events, such as infections, while sampled. The sequence was obtained from a person aged 18-70 years in good health. The genes are TRBV30 and TRBJ1-2, with D perhaps TRBD1 (6 bases). Sample: blood. The DNA of the CDR3 is TGTGCCTGGAGTCGGTTAGGGGGAATTCGCTACACCTTC. This sequence encodes CAWSRLGGIRYTF.